This TCR beta chain was sequenced in a study of radiotherapy plus CTLA-4 blockade in lung cancer. Repertoires were generated with immunoSEQ multiplex PCR, while TCRdb's copy carries only in-frame clones and drops some. The sample shows just under 60,000 clones, approximately 67% of them seen only once. The CDR3 sequence is 15 residues long. The germline V and J ends were trimmed by 3 bases and 0 bases, with 10 bases remaining between them. Germline lookup yields CDR1 SGHRS and CDR2 YFSETQ. The receptor was derived from a human donor with non-small cell lung cancer whose response to radiotherapy plus ipilimumab could not be evaluated. This chain links TRBV5-1 with TRBJ1-3, with D perhaps TRBD1 (5 bases). The specimen was peripheral blood, collected from a patient treated with radiotherapy plus ipilimumab. CDR3 sequence (DNA): TGCGCCAGCAGCTCATCCGACAGCTCTGGAAACACCATATATTTT. Its translation is CASSSSDSSGNTIYF.